A single sample is the source of the 27 T cell receptor beta chains below, sequenced in a study of shared clonotypes between healthy human individuals. Repertoires were generated with immunoSEQ multiplex PCR, while TCRdb's copy carries only in-frame clones and drops some. The table includes more than 1,200,000 clones, 97% to 99% detected once. Sequencing input: naive CD4+ T cells sorted from blood. Subset specified: CD45RA+ positively selected. The receptors were gathered from a man aged 25 to 40 in good health.

The chain has TRBV27 and TRBJ2-7; TRBD1 agrees at 8 bases. The CDR3 spans 15 residues. The V gene's germline CDR1 is MNHEY and CDR2 SMNVEV (reference sequence). J was trimmed by 10 bases and V by 8 bases; bases with no gene match: 19. DNA of the CDR3: TGTGCCAGCGCCCCCCCGGACAGGGAACGCCTAGGACAGTACTTC. This gives the protein CASAPPDRERLGQYF.

V usage is TRBV29-1 and J usage is TRBJ2-1, with D tentatively TRBD1 (6 bases). Germline-derived CDR1 and CDR2 are SQVTM and ANQGSEA. The CDR3 loop spans 14 amino acids. V was pared by 6 bases and J by 0 bases, with 12 bases between. The DNA for the CDR3 is TGCAGCGTCCAGACAGGCAGCTCCTACAATGAGCAGTTCTTC. Translation gives CSVQTGSSYNEQFF.

The chain combines TRBV29-1 with TRBJ2-7; 12 nucleotides agree with TRBD2. CDR1 and CDR2 from the germline V gene are SQVTM and ANQGSEA. The V segment lost 4 bases and the J segment 6 bases; nucleotides outside the gene matches: 1. The CDR3 has 12 residues. The CDR3 protein is CSVGLAGVEQYF. The CDR3 DNA reads as TGCAGCGTTGGACTAGCGGGAGTCGAGCAGTACTTC.

This chain's CDR3 is CASSRPVTALQGGELFF. The CDR3 region has the DNA TGTGCCAGCAGTCGCCCAGTCACCGCCCTACAGGGCGGGGAGCTGTTTTTT. V is TRBV28 and J is TRBJ2-2; a weak D match, TRBD1 (6 bases). This CDR3 region has 17 residues. The germline V gene encodes CDR1 MDHEN and CDR2 SYDVKM. The ends were cut back, 5 bases at V and 7 bases at J, with 23 bases in the middle.

The chain has TRBV5-5 and TRBJ2-5; 8 bases are a match to TRBD2. Trimming took 2 bases from V and 5 from J; bases not matched to a gene: 11. Looked up from germline, CDR1 is SGHKS and CDR2 is YYEKEE (reference sequence). The CDR3 contains 16 residues. The CDR3 DNA reads TGTGCCAGCAGCTTTTCGGGGTCAGGCGGGAGGGAGACCCAGTACTTC. As protein: CASSFSGSGGRETQYF.

This chain joins TRBV29-1 and TRBJ1-5; 9 nucleotides align to TRBD1. Germline CDR1 is SQVTM and CDR2 is ANQGSEA. The CDR3 has 14 amino acids. V lost 5 bases, J lost 4 bases, and 6 bases stayed unmatched. The CDR3 sequence: CSVSTGGVNQPQHF. The CDR3 bases are TGCAGCGTTTCGACAGGGGGAGTAAATCAGCCCCAGCATTTT.

CDR3 loop: CAWRSKGSGQGAKVGYTF. The CDR3 DNA sequence: TGTGCCTGGAGGTCGAAGGGATCGGGACAGGGGGCGAAAGTAGGCTACACCTTC. This chain connects TRBV30 to TRBJ1-2, with 12 positions matching TRBD1. CDR1 and CDR2 (germline): GTSNPN, SVGIG (reference sequence). CDR3 length equals 18 residues. The V gene end was trimmed by 3 bases and the J gene end by 8 bases; junction bases not matched to a gene: 19.

Written as DNA, the CDR3 is TGTGCCAGCAGTGAAGGCTGGGACAGGGTTGAAGCTTTCTTT. Protein: CASSEGWDRVEAFF. This sequence joins TRBV6-1 and TRBJ1-1; 9 bases fit TRBD1. CDR1 is MNHNS, CDR2 SASEGT, per germline. V was clipped by 1 base and J by 7 bases; unmatched bases: 4. The CDR3 length is 14 residues.

V is TRBV6-6 and J is TRBJ2-2; 8 bases map to TRBD1. This CDR3 has 16 residues. Germline values: CDR1 MNHNY, CDR2 SVGAGI (reference sequence). V lost 5 bases to trimming and J lost 1 base; unmatched junction nucleotides: 6. The CDR3 sequence is CASSPPGQVNTGELFF. DNA for the CDR3: TGTGCCAGCAGTCCTCCGGGACAGGTGAACACCGGGGAGCTGTTTTTT.

Written as DNA, the CDR3 is TGTGCCAGCAGTTCCGAGGGGGATGGCTACACCTTC. As protein: CASSSEGDGYTF. V gene TRBV28 combines with J gene TRBJ1-2; perhaps TRBD1 as D (6 bases). CDR3 size: 12 residues. CDR1 is MDHEN and CDR2 is SYDVKM in the germline V gene. V lost 4 bases, J lost 6 bases, and 9 bases lay in between.

The chain is built from TRBV4-1 and TRBJ2-7; 8 bases map to TRBD2. From germline, CDR1 is MGHRA and CDR2 YSYEKL. The V and J ends lost 2 bases and 4 bases, in that order; junction bases with no gene match: 10. The CDR3 loop spans 16 amino acids. The CDR3 coding sequence is TGCGCCAGCAGCCAATATCCCAGCGGGAGTGTGTACGAGCAGTACTTC. Translating it yields CASSQYPSGSVYEQYF.

The CDR3 here is CASGAGGATEAFF. CDR3 nucleotide sequence: TGTGCCAGTGGGGCAGGGGGCGCGACTGAAGCTTTCTTT. The V call is TRBV19, the J call TRBJ1-1, with TRBD1 identical over 8 bases. The germline gives CDR1 LNHDA, CDR2 SQIVND (reference sequence). V shed 8 bases, J shed 5 bases, and the junction held 7 bases outside the gene matches. This CDR3 region has 13 residues.

The chain couples TRBV18 to TRBJ2-3; D not certain. Germline V gene data show CDR1 as KGHSH and CDR2 as LQKENI. The CDR3 length is 12 residues. Trimming pared 5 bases from V and 2 bases from J, leaving 5 bases between. The CDR3 DNA reads as TGTGCCAGCTCAACAAACACAGATACGCAGTATTTT. Translating gives CASSTNTDTQYF.

This clone was detected only once. The chain links TRBV7-6 to TRBJ2-3; TRBD1 agrees at 9 bases. V shed 5 bases, J shed 5 bases, and the junction held 8 bases outside the gene matches. This CDR3 comprises 15 residues. Germline lookup yields CDR1 SGHVS and CDR2 FNYEAQ. The CDR3 DNA sequence: TGTGCCAGCAGCACCAACCAGGACAGGGGAGATACGCAGTATTTT. Its translation is CASSTNQDRGDTQYF.

This chain uses TRBV5-6 with TRBJ2-5; D is unclear. The germline gives CDR1 SGHDT, CDR2 YYEEEE. V lost 0 bases and J 7 bases, leaving 10 bases between the germline ends. The CDR3 spans 13 residues. CDR3 coding DNA: TGTGCCAGCAGCTTGGTAGGCCCGGGGACCCAGTACTTC. Its protein is CASSLVGPGTQYF. The full variable domain, in which reference TRBV5-6 and TRBJ2-5 provide the parts outside the CDR3, is DAGVTQSPTHLIKTRGQQVTLRCSPKSGHDTVSWYQQALGQGPQFIFQYYEEEERQRGNFPDRFSGHQFPNYSSELNVNALLLGDSALYLCASSLVGPGTQYFGPGTRLLVL.

The J gene is TRBJ2-7, the V gene TRBV5-4; D unclear. The CDR3 runs 14 residues. Germline CDR1 is SGHNT and CDR2 is YYREEE (reference sequence). V lost 4 bases and J 1 base, leaving 12 bases between the germline ends. CDR3 region: CASSTDPVSYEQYF. CDR3 in DNA: TGTGCCAGCAGCACCGACCCGGTTTCCTACGAGCAGTACTTC.

This rearrangement joins TRBV5-1 to TRBJ1-4, with D unclear. Germline V gives CDR1 SGHRS, CDR2 YFSETQ. The CDR3 is 14 amino acids. V was cut by 5 bases and J by 0 bases, with 8 bases left in between. CDR3 nucleotide sequence: TGCGCCAGCAGTTATCGGGCAACTAATGAAAAACTGTTTTTT. Protein sequence: CASSYRATNEKLFF.

The chain is built from TRBV5-1 and TRBJ2-5; D remains unclear. This CDR3 region has 13 residues. CDR1 and CDR2 (germline): SGHRS, YFSETQ. V shed 5 bases and J shed 2 bases, with 10 bases lying between them. The CDR3 region has the DNA TGCGCCAGCAGGTTAGGGTCACAAGAGACCCAGTACTTC. Translating gives CASRLGSQETQYF.

A word on this clone: An end of the junction does not agree with germline; a read error may underlie this. The chain couples TRBV5-1 to TRBJ1-3; 8 bases agree with TRBD1. This CDR3 comprises 16 residues. Germline-derived CDR1 and CDR2 are SGHRS and YFSETQ. The chain's CDR3 is CTSGQGPARLGNTIYF. The CDR3 region has the DNA TGCACCAGCGGACAGGGACCCGCGCGTCTTGGAAACACCATATATTTT. Variable domain in full (rest from reference TRBV5-1 and TRBJ1-3): KAGVTQTPRYLIKTRGQQVTLSCSPISGHRSVSWYQQTPGQGLQFLFEYFSETQRNKGNFPGRFSGRQFSNSRSEMNVSTLELGDSALYLCTSGQGPARLGNTIYFGEGSWLTVV.

The genes are TRBV27 and TRBJ2-1; D might be TRBD2 (6 bases). CDR1 MNHEY and CDR2 SMNVEV come from the germline V gene (reference sequence). This CDR3 contains 13 residues. V was shortened by 2 bases and J by 7 bases, with 9 bases between the two germline ends. Here the CDR3 DNA reads TGTGCCAGCAGTTTAATTGGAGGGAATGAGCAGTTCTTC. Its translation: CASSLIGGNEQFF.

The J gene is TRBJ2-1, the V gene TRBV4-3, with D unclear. Trimming took 4 bases from V and 13 from J, leaving 23 bases between them. The germline CDR1 and CDR2 sequences are LGHNA and YSLEER. The CDR3 covers 15 residues. The CDR3 DNA sequence: TGCGCCAGCAGCCCGTTAGCAGTGTCTCCCGGTAATCAGTTCTTC. Its translation is CASSPLAVSPGNQFF.

This chain links TRBV7-9 with TRBJ1-2; D is uncertain. Trimming removed 3 bases from V and 4 bases from J, with 9 bases in between. CDR1 is SEHNR and CDR2 is FQNEAQ in the germline V gene (reference sequence). The CDR3 is 13 residues long. CDR3 amino acids: CASSFFEIYGYTF. CDR3 nucleotide sequence: TGTGCCAGCAGCTTCTTCGAGATCTATGGCTACACCTTC.

The chain combines TRBV6-1 with TRBJ2-6; maybe TRBD1 (5 bases). Germline V CDR1 and CDR2: MNHNS, SASEGT. The V end was cut by 6 bases, the J end by 1 base, with 7 bases between. The CDR3 has 14 residues. CDR3 in DNA: TGTGCCAGCAGACCAGGGTCTGGGGCCAACGTCCTGACTTTC. Residues: CASRPGSGANVLTF.

The V call is TRBV10-3, the J call TRBJ2-1; weak D call: TRBD1 (5 bases). The germline gives CDR1 ENHRY, CDR2 SYGVKD. The CDR3 has 15 residues. With 2 bases removed from V and 0 bases from J, the gap between germline ends came to 8 bases. The chain's CDR3 is CAISEIRGSYNEQFF. The CDR3 nucleotides are TGTGCCATCAGTGAGATTAGGGGCTCCTACAATGAGCAGTTCTTC.

V usage is TRBV20-1 and J usage is TRBJ2-7; D not certain. Trimming cost V 3 bases and J 5 bases, with 2 bases left between them. Germline V gene lookup returns CDR1 DFQATT and CDR2 SNEGSKA (reference sequence). The CDR3 contains 9 residues. CDR3 coding DNA: TGCAGTGCTAGCCACGAGCAGTACTTC. This gives the protein CSASHEQYF.

The V and J genes are TRBV6-5 and TRBJ2-6, with TRBD1 matching over 7 bases. V trimming: 1 base; J trimming: 2 bases; junction bases outside the gene matches: 2. Germline V lookup: CDR1 MNHEY, CDR2 SVGAGI. The CDR3 spans 16 residues. This CDR3 reads CASSYFQGAGANVLTF. In DNA form, the CDR3 reads TGTGCCAGCAGTTACTTTCAGGGGGCTGGGGCCAACGTCCTGACTTTC.

CDR3 DNA sequence: TGTGCCAGCAGTTTTCTGTCCAGGGAAGCTTTCTTT. It encodes CASSFLSREAFF. The chain has TRBV28 and TRBJ1-1; no definite D call. Germline V gives CDR1 MDHEN, CDR2 SYDVKM. V lost 3 bases, J lost 8 bases, and 10 bases lay in between. This CDR3 region has 12 residues.